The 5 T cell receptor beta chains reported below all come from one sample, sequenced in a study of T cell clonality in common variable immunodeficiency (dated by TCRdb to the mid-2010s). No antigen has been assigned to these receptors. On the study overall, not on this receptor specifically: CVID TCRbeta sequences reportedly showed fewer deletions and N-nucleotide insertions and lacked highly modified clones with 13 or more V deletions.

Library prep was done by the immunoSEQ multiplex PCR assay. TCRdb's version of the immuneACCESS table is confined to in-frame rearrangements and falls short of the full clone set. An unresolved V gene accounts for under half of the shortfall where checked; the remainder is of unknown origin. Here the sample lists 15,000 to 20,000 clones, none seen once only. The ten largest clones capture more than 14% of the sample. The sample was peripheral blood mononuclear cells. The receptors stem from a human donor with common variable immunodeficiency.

CDR3 DNA (partial): TGTGCCAGCTCACCGGGGCAGGGTCATGGC. It codes for CASSPGQGHG. The CDR3 in full is CASSPGQGHGYTF. The chain links TRBV18 to TRBJ1-2; D is perhaps TRBD1 (5 bases). The missing CDR3 end, 3 residues past where the read stops, is filled in from the germline J gene. Germline V gene lookup returns CDR1 KGHSH and CDR2 LQKENI. The CDR3 extends over 13 amino acids. Trimming took 3 bases from V and 6 from J, leaving 11 bases between them.

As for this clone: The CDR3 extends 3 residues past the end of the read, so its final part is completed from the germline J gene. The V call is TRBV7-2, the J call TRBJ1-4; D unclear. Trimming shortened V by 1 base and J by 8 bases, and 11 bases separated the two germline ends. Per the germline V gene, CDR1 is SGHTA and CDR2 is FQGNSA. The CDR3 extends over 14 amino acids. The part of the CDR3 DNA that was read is TGTGCCAGCAGCTTAGACAGCACGAGGGAAAAA. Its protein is CASSLDSTREK. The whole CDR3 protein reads CASSLDSTREKLFF.

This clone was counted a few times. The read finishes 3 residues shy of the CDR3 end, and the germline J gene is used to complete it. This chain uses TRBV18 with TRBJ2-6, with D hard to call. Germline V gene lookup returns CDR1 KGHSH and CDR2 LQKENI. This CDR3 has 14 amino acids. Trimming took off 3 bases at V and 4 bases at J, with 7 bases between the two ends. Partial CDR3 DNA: TGTGCCAGCTCACCCCCTACGGGGGCCAACGTC. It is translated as CASSPPTGANV. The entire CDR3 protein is CASSPPTGANVLTF.

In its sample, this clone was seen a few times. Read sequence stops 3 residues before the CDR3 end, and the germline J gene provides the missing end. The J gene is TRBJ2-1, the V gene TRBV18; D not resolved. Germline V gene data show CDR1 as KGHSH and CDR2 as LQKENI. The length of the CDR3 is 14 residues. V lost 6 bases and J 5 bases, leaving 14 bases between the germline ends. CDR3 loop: CASSPPASNNEQFF. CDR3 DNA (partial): TGTGCCAGCTCCCCCCCAGCTAGTAACAATGAG.

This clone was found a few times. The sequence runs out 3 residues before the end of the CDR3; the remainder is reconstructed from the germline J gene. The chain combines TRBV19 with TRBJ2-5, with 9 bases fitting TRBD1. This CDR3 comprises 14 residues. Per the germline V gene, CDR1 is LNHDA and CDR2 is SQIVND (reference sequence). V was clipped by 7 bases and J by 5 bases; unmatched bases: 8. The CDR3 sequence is CASTDRGKGETQYF. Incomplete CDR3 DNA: TGTGCCAGTACGGACAGGGGTAAAGGGGAGACC.